The TCR beta chain described here comes from a study of blood T cell repertoires in COVID-19. Sequencing used immunoSEQ multiplex PCR; TCRdb keeps in-frame clones, though not all of them. The sample has fewer than 55,000 clones, approximately 88% seen once. The CDR3 has 14 residues. Germline V gene data show CDR1 as SGHVS and CDR2 as FQNEAQ. Trimming removed 5 bases from V and 5 bases from J, with 15 bases in between. This rearrangement joins TRBV7-8 to TRBJ1-2; possibly TRBD1 for D (6 bases). Input material: peripheral blood. This sequence originates from a man aged 50-59 years with active COVID-19. CDR3 sequence (DNA): TGTGCCAGCAGCCACGGACAGCGCCTTTATGGCTACACCTTC. It codes for CASSHGQRLYGYTF. Filled out from reference TRBV7-8 and TRBJ1-2, the complete variable domain reads GAGVSQSPRYKVAKRGQDVALRCDPISGHVSLFWYQQALGQGPEFLTYFQNEAQLDKSGLPSDRFFAERPEGSVSTLKIQRTQQEDSAVYLCASSHGQRLYGYTFGSGTRLTVV.